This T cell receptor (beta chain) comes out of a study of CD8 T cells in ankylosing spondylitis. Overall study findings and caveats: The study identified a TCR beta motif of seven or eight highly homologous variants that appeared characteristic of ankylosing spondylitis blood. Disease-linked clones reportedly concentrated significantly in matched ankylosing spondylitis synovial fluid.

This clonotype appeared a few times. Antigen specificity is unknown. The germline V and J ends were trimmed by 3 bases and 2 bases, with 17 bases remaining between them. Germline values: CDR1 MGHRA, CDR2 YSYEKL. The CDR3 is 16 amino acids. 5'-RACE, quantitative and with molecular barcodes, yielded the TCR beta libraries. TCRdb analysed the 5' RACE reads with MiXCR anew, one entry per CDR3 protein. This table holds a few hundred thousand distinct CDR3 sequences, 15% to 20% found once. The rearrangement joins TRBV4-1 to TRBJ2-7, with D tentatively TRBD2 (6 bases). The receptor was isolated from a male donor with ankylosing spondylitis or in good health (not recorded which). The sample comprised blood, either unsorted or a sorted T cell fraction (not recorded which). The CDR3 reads CASSHPKASDTYEQYF. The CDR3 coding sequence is TGCGCCAGCAGCCATCCCAAGGCTAGCGACACCTACGAGCAGTACTTC.